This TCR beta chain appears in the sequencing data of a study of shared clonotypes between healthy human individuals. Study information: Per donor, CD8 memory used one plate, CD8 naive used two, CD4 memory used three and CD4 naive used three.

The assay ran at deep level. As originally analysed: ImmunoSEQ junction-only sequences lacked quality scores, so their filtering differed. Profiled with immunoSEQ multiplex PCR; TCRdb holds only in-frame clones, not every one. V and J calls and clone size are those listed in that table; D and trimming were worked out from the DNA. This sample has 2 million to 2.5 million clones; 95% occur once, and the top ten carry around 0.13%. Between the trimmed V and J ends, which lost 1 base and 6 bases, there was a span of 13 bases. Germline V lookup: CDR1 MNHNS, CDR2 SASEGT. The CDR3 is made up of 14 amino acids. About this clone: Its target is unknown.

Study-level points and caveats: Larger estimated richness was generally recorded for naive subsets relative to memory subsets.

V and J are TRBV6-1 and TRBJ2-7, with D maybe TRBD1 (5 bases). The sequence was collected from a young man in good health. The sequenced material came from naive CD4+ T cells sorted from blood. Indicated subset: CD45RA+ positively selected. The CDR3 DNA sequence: TGTGCCAGCAGTGAAGAGGGGCCCTTGCTCGAGCAGTACTTC. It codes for CASSEEGPLLEQYF.